This T cell receptor (beta chain) was observed in a study of blood T cell repertoires in COVID-19. The wider study: Samples taken during acute and convalescent COVID-19 were collected in the United States, Italy and Spain. PBMCs, B-cell-depleted T cells, or T cells provided the cDNA or gDNA that made up the material.

The CDR3 runs to 14 residues. Germline lookup yields CDR1 LGHNA and CDR2 YNFKEQ. V dropped 4 bases and J dropped 4 bases, with 13 bases sitting between them. Only in-frame clones appear in the TCRdb table, and some are missing; sequencing was by immunoSEQ multiplex PCR. The table includes about 200,000 clones, about 88% detected once. The gene calls are TRBV4-2 and TRBJ2-5; the D gene is possibly TRBD2 (6 bases). The specimen was peripheral blood. The sequence came from a man in his sixties with acute or convalescent COVID-19. The CDR3 bases are TGTGCCAGCAGCCGCGGGGAACGCGGAGAGACCCAGTACTTC. Translating gives CASSRGERGETQYF.